A single sample is the source of the 10 T cell receptor beta chains below, sequenced in a study of T cells after yellow fever vaccination. TCRdb independently ran MiXCR on the 5' RACE reads; one entry per CDR3 protein. This sample has just under 600,000 distinct CDR3 sequences, with about 14% found just once. Sequences were derived from PBMCs, sampled on the day of the yellow fever booster vaccination. Source of these receptors: a man aged 25-45 years who received the YFV17D yellow fever vaccine.

This clonotype was picked up a small number of times. One junction end disagrees with the germline gene, perhaps due to a read error. The V and J genes are TRBV18 and TRBJ2-4; a weak D match, TRBD2 (5 bases). The CDR3 extends over 16 amino acids. Germline CDR1 is KGHSH and CDR2 is LQKENI. The CDR3 bases are TGTGCCAGCTCATCACCAGCGGAAGTAGCCAAAAACATTCAGTACTTC. Amino acids: CASSSPAEVAKNIQYF.

Many counts were recorded for this clonotype. J is TRBJ2-3 and V is TRBV3-1, with a weak D call TRBD1 (6 bases). This CDR3 is built from 14 residues. Deletions cut 1 base from V and 2 bases from J, with 7 bases between. Germline V CDR1 and CDR2: LGHDT, YNNKEL (reference sequence). The CDR3 here is CASSQGTATDTQYF. The CDR3 nucleotides read TGTGCCAGCAGCCAAGGGACAGCCACAGATACGCAGTATTTT.

This clonotype was counted ten times or more. V is TRBV7-2 and J is TRBJ2-7; 8 bases fit TRBD2. V lost 5 bases to trimming and J lost 2 bases; unmatched junction nucleotides: 11. Per the germline V gene, CDR1 is SGHTA and CDR2 is FQGNSA. The CDR3 loop spans 16 amino acids. Written as DNA, the CDR3 is TGTGCCAGCAGCGTTCGACTAGCGCGACCTCCCTACGAGCAGTACTTC. As protein: CASSVRLARPPYEQYF.

This clonotype came up a few times. The chain links TRBV18 to TRBJ1-5, with D perhaps matching TRBD1 (6 bases). V lost 9 bases to trimming and J lost 3 bases, with 12 bases between them. CDR3 length equals 13 residues. Germline V gene sequence: CDR1 KGHSH, CDR2 LQKENI. The CDR3 here is CASQQGSNQPQHF. The CDR3 nucleotides are TGTGCCAGTCAACAGGGTTCCAATCAGCCCCAGCATTTT.

A few counts support this clonotype. V usage is TRBV20-1 and J usage is TRBJ2-7; tentatively, D is TRBD2 (5 bases). Germline V lookup: CDR1 DFQATT, CDR2 SNEGSKA (reference sequence). This CDR3 is 12 amino acids long. The V and J ends lost 3 bases and 0 bases respectively, with 6 bases between them. The CDR3 region is CSASGISYEQYF. The CDR3 DNA reads TGCAGTGCTAGCGGGATCTCCTACGAGCAGTACTTC.

The chain links TRBV5-1 to TRBJ2-3; D perhaps matches TRBD2 (6 bases). Trimming left V 3 bases short and J 0 bases short, with 11 bases between. The CDR3 sequence is 15 residues long. Germline loops: CDR1 SGHRS, CDR2 YFSETQ. The CDR3 DNA reads as TGCGCCAGCAGCTCGGGACTCCTAAGCACAGATACGCAGTATTTT. Its protein is CASSSGLLSTDTQYF. Full variable domain (remainder filled in from reference TRBV5-1 and TRBJ2-3): KAGVTQTPRYLIKTRGQQVTLSCSPISGHRSVSWYQQTPGQGLQFLFEYFSETQRNKGNFPGRFSGRQFSNSRSEMNVSTLELGDSALYLCASSSGLLSTDTQYFGPGTRLTVL.

This clonotype was seen only a few times. The chain has TRBV9 and TRBJ2-7; 7 nucleotides agree with TRBD2. Germline V gene lookup returns CDR1 SGDLS and CDR2 YYNGEE. There are 18 residues in the CDR3. Trimming cost V 4 bases and J 1 base; bases outside gene matches: 17. CDR3 in amino acids: CASSPLGAGRSGSYEQYF. The CDR3 DNA reads TGTGCCAGCAGCCCCTTGGGAGCGGGACGTTCCGGGTCCTACGAGCAGTACTTC.

This clonotype occurred a few times. V and J are TRBV7-9 and TRBJ1-4; tentatively, D is TRBD1 (6 bases). Per the germline V gene, CDR1 is SEHNR and CDR2 is FQNEAQ (reference sequence). Trimming pared 5 bases from V and 7 bases from J, leaving 17 bases between. The CDR3 runs to 15 residues. CDR3 nucleotides: TGTGCCAGCAGCCCCCTTCGGGGGGCGAGTGAAAAACTGTTTTTT. Its translation is CASSPLRGASEKLFF.

The table lists this clonotype with many counts. The chain recombines TRBV3-1 with TRBJ2-2, with 9 bases fitting TRBD2. Germline trimming cut 4 bases from V and 6 bases from J; bases unmatched to any gene: 12. This CDR3 comprises 17 residues. Germline V CDR1 and CDR2: LGHDT, YNNKEL (reference sequence). CDR3 sequence: CASSPMFPGLAPGELFF. The DNA of the CDR3 is TGTGCCAGCAGCCCAATGTTTCCGGGACTAGCTCCCGGGGAGCTGTTTTTT.

V is TRBV6-2 or TRBV6-3 and J is TRBJ1-3; D perhaps matches TRBD1 (6 bases). CDR3 length: 17 amino acids. The ends were cut back, 8 bases at V and 0 bases at J, with 20 bases in the middle. In germline, CDR1 is MNHEY, CDR2 SVGEGT. CDR3 in DNA: TGTGCCAGCGGCCGGACGACAGGCGCTAGCTCTGGAAACACCATATATTTT. This translates into CASGRTTGASSGNTIYF.